Sequencing of this T cell receptor (beta chain) was carried out in a study of CD8 T cells in ankylosing spondylitis. General study findings and limits: In reactive arthritis synovial fluid and blood, some motif variants had been reported before. Disease-linked clones bore a CD8+ phenotype and were relatively rare in peripheral blood. Ankylosing spondylitis blood appeared to be characterized by a TCR beta motif of about 8 highly homologous variants.

Concerning this clonotype itself: Antigen unknown.

Each CDR3 protein gets one entry after TCRdb re-called the 5' RACE reads with MiXCR. The table shows about 500,000 distinct CDR3 sequences, with 12% occurring only once. This CDR3 comprises 17 residues. Losses at the gene ends were 6 bases for V and 1 base for J; bases not matched to a gene: 4. Looked up from germline, CDR1 is MNHNS and CDR2 is SASEGT. The sequenced sample consisted of blood, either unsorted or a sorted T cell fraction (not recorded which). The sequence was obtained from a male donor with ankylosing spondylitis. V is TRBV6-1 and J is TRBJ2-2, with 14 bases lining up with TRBD2. The CDR3 DNA sequence: TGTGCCAGCAGCATGACTAGCGGGAGGGTGAACACCGGGGAGCTGTTTTTT. Its protein product is CASSMTSGRVNTGELFF.